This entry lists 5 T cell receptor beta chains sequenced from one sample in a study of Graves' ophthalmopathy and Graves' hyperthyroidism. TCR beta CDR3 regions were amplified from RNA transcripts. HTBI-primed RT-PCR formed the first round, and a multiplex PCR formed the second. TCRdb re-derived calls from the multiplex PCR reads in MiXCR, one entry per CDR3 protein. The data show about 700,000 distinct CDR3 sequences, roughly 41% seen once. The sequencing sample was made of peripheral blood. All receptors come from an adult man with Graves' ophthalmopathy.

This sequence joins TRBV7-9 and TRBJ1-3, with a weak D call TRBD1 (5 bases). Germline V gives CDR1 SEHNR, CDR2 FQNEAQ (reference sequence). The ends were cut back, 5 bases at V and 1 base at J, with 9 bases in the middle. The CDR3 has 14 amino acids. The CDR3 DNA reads TGTGCCAGCAGCCCACAGGAATCTGGAAACACCATATATTTT. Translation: CASSPQESGNTIYF.

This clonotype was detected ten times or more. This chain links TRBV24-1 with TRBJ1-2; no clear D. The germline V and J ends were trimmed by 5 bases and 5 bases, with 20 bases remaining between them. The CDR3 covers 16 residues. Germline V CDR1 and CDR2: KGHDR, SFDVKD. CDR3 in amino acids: CATSAGSRRAVYGYTF. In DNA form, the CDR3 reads TGTGCCACCAGTGCCGGGTCCCGGAGGGCAGTTTATGGCTACACCTTC.

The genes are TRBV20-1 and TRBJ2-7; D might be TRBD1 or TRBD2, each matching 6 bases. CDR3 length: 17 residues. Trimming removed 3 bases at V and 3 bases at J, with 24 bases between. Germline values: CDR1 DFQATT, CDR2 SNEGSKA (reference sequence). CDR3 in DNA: TGCAGTGCTAGGGCTGCTAGTGGAGGGGGGTCATACTACGAGCAGTACTTC. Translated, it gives CSARAASGGGSYYEQYF.

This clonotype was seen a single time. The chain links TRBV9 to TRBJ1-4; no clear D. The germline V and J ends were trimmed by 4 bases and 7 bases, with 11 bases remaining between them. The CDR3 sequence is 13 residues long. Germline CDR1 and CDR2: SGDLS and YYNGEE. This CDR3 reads CASSPLWGEKLFF. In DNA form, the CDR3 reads TGTGCCAGCAGCCCCCTTTGGGGTGAAAAACTGTTTTTT.

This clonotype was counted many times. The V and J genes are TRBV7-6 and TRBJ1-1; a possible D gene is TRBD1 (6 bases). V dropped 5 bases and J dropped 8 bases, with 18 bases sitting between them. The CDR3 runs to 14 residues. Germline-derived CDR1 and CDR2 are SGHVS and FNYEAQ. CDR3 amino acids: CASSLSQGIKEAFF. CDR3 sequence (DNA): TGTGCCAGCAGCCTTTCCCAGGGGATCAAGGAAGCTTTCTTT.